This T cell receptor beta chain is from a study of Ad26.COV2.S vaccination and SARS-CoV-2 variants. Study overall: In the study, Ad26.COV2.S was injected intramuscularly once, or twice 56 days apart.

Produced via immunoSEQ multiplex PCR; TCRdb's table is partial and in-frame only. The sample has 350,000 to 400,000 clones; 70% to 90% are singletons. Described treatment: some 20 received Ad26.COV2.S at low or high dose, single or two shots; about 5 received placebo; per-sample allocation not given. Collection of the samples took place on day 63 after the first injection of vaccine or placebo. The specimen was peripheral blood, collected in a trial of Ad26.COV2.S vaccine versus placebo. This clonotype originated in a person between 18 and 65 years old who received the Ad26.COV2.S COVID-19 vaccine or a placebo.

The CDR3 DNA reads as TGTGCCAGTAGTCCGCAGGCCACCGAAAAACTGTTTTTT. Encoded protein: CASSPQATEKLFF. The V call is TRBV19, the J call TRBJ1-4; D gene uncertain. Trimming shortened V by 5 bases and J by 8 bases, and 12 bases separated the two germline ends. This CDR3 is 13 amino acids long. Germline V gene data show CDR1 as LNHDA and CDR2 as SQIVND (reference sequence).